The TCR beta chain described here comes from a study of T cell repertoires in cytomegalovirus infection. The CDR3 sequence is 16 residues long. Trimming took 7 bases from V and 3 from J, leaving 19 bases between them. This clonotype was found a few times. Its antigen is still unknown. TCRdb analysed the reads with MiXCR anew, one entry per CDR3 protein. The sample contains approximately 310,000 distinct CDR3 sequences, 20% to 25% of which appear only once. This sequence was found in a human donor in good health (CMV status not recorded). Some clones in this sample may be carry-over from other donors' samples. The chain uses TRBV12-3 or TRBV12-4 and TRBJ1-5; D is uncertain. The sequencing here drew on cultured PBMCs, taken from culture after CMV antigen stimulation. The chain's CDR3 is CASTLAVIGTNQPQHF. The CDR3 nucleotides read TGTGCCAGCACCCTGGCTGTGATTGGCACCAATCAGCCCCAGCATTTT.